This TCR beta chain was retrieved from a study of T cells in localized non-small cell lung cancer. Turning to this clone: Its antigen is unidentified.

The study's findings and limits: There were a median roughly 59 of the top 100 tumor clones appearing in adjacent lung. Of the tissues analyzed, uninvolved adjacent lung showed maximal T cell clonality, greater than tumor. Higher blood T cell density went with longer overall survival. Heterogeneity cannot be ruled out, as sequencing used one tumor region only.

The V gene end was trimmed by 1 base and the J gene end by 10 bases; junction bases not matched to a gene: 5. The length of the CDR3 is 13 residues. The germline V gene encodes CDR1 MGHRA and CDR2 YSYEKL. TCRdb keeps only in-frame clones here, not all; method: immunoSEQ multiplex PCR. The sample contains fewer than 50,000 clones, roughly 85% of which appear only once. The sample here was peripheral blood mononuclear cells, taken before any cancer treatment. The genes are TRBV4-1 and TRBJ1-1; 8 nucleotides agree with TRBD1. This clonotype originated in a male donor aged 60 or over with stage II lung adenocarcinoma. The CDR3 protein is CASSQAQGAGAFF. The CDR3 nucleotides read TGCGCCAGCAGCCAAGCTCAGGGGGCTGGAGCTTTCTTT.